The 32 T cell receptor beta chains below all came from one sample that was sequenced in a study of shared clonotypes between healthy human individuals (TCRdb year 2020). Libraries were constructed by the immunoSEQ multiplex PCR assay. TCRdb's version of the immuneACCESS table is confined to in-frame rearrangements and falls short of the full clone set. An unresolved V gene accounts for under half of the shortfall where checked; the remainder is of unknown origin. The sample table lists a few million clones, approximately 95% of them with a count of one. Clones ranked in the top ten supply about 0.41% of the sample. The sequenced sample consisted of naive CD4+ T cells from PBMCs. The cell subset or site label here, explained by the study, means: CD45RA+ positively selected. The receptor set was obtained from a man aged 18 to 35 in good health. Some clones in this sample may be carry-over from other donors' samples.

The V call is TRBV7-9, the J call TRBJ2-7; 7 positions match TRBD1. This CDR3 spans 14 amino acids. V was clipped by 5 bases and J by 6 bases; unmatched bases: 10. Per the germline V gene, CDR1 is SEHNR and CDR2 is FQNEAQ (reference sequence). The DNA for the CDR3 is TGTGCCAGCAGCGAGACAGGGTGGTACGGCGAGCAGTACTTC. Translated, it gives CASSETGWYGEQYF.

The chain combines TRBV5-1 with TRBJ2-1; 9 bases agree with TRBD2. The CDR3 runs 18 residues. Germline values: CDR1 SGHRS, CDR2 YFSETQ. The ends lost 4 bases at V and 4 bases at J; junction bases unmatched: 15. CDR3 amino acids: CASSRPGREGSLYNEQFF. The DNA of the CDR3 is TGCGCCAGCAGCCGTCCGGGGCGGGAGGGTTCGCTTTACAATGAGCAGTTCTTC.

This rearrangement joins TRBV28 to TRBJ2-7, with 8 bases that match TRBD2. V lost 2 bases to trimming and J lost 6 bases; unmatched junction nucleotides: 6. The CDR3 is made up of 14 amino acids. CDR1 and CDR2 (germline): MDHEN, SYDVKM. CDR3 amino acids: CASSLAGGGGEQYF. The CDR3 coding sequence is TGTGCCAGCAGTTTAGCGGGAGGAGGGGGCGAGCAGTACTTC. The entire variable domain, with the rest obtained from reference TRBV28 and TRBJ2-7, is as follows: DVKVTQSSRYLVKRTGEKVFLECVQDMDHENMFWYRQDPGLGLRLIYFSYDVKMKEKGDIPEGYSVSREKKERFSLILESASTNQTSMYLCASSLAGGGGEQYFGPGTRLTVT.

The chain employs TRBV19 and TRBJ2-7, with D possibly matching TRBD1 (6 bases). The CDR3 runs to 12 residues. Per the germline V gene, CDR1 is LNHDA and CDR2 is SQIVND (reference sequence). Trimming took off 10 bases at V and 3 bases at J, with 13 bases between the two ends. The CDR3 DNA is TGTGCCACCAGACAGGTTGGCTACGAGCAGTACTTC. Its protein product is CATRQVGYEQYF.

The chain has TRBV2 and TRBJ2-7, with 8 bases that match TRBD1. Germline assignment: CDR1 SNHLY and CDR2 FYNNEI. V shed 6 bases and J 0 bases; nucleotides not matched to a gene: 4. The CDR3 is 14 residues long. CDR3 protein: CASSLDRDSYEQYF. CDR3 DNA: TGTGCCAGCAGCTTGGACAGGGACTCCTACGAGCAGTACTTC.

The rearrangement links TRBV28 to TRBJ1-1; the D gene is possibly TRBD1 (5 bases). CDR3 length: 15 amino acids. V was pared by 5 bases and J by 5 bases, with 18 bases between. Germline V gene data show CDR1 as MDHEN and CDR2 as SYDVKM. CDR3 region: CASSPRSGGGTEAFF. In nucleotides, the CDR3 is TGTGCCAGCAGTCCCCGTAGCGGGGGGGGGACTGAAGCTTTCTTT.

The chain couples TRBV28 to TRBJ1-2; no firm D call. V was shortened by 5 bases and J by 7 bases, with 14 bases between the two germline ends. CDR3 size: 13 residues. Germline V gene data show CDR1 as MDHEN and CDR2 as SYDVKM. The CDR3 is CASSTGGEAGYTF. The DNA of the CDR3 is TGTGCCAGCAGTACCGGTGGTGAGGCTGGCTACACCTTC.

This chain links TRBV6-4 with TRBJ2-1; 12 bases are shared with TRBD2. Germline assignment: CDR1 MRHNA and CDR2 SNTAGT. With 4 bases clipped from V and 8 bases from J, the junction kept 6 bases outside the gene matches. CDR3 length: 15 amino acids. DNA of the CDR3: TGTGCCAGCAGTGTCCTAGCGGGAGGGGGCGATGAGCAGTTCTTC. Translating it yields CASSVLAGGGDEQFF.

The V call is TRBV5-1, the J call TRBJ2-5, with D perhaps matching TRBD1 (5 bases). Deletions cut 0 bases from V and 5 bases from J, with 14 bases between. CDR3 size: 15 residues. Germline CDR1 is SGHRS and CDR2 is YFSETQ. In DNA, the CDR3 is TGCGCCAGCAGCTTGGGGTCCGGAAAGGGGGAGACCCAGTACTTC. Translating it yields CASSLGSGKGETQYF. Variable domain in full (rest from reference TRBV5-1 and TRBJ2-5): KAGVTQTPRYLIKTRGQQVTLSCSPISGHRSVSWYQQTPGQGLQFLFEYFSETQRNKGNFPGRFSGRQFSNSRSEMNVSTLELGDSALYLCASSLGSGKGETQYFGPGTRLLVL.

As concerns this clone: This specimen includes other DNA sequences encoding the same CDR3. The V gene is TRBV6-6, the J gene TRBJ1-2, with 7 bases lining up with TRBD1. The J segment lost 5 bases and the V segment lost 6 bases, leaving 6 bases of the junction unmatched. CDR3 length equals 13 residues. Per germline, CDR1 MNHNY and CDR2 SVGAGI (reference sequence). Here the CDR3 reads CASSPDRVYGYTF. As DNA, the CDR3 is TGTGCCAGCAGCCCCGACAGGGTATATGGCTACACCTTC.

J is TRBJ1-5 and V is TRBV28; TRBD1 might be the D (5 bases). V was cut by 10 bases and J by 5 bases, with 24 bases left in between. CDR3 length equals 16 residues. CDR1 and CDR2 (germline): MDHEN, SYDVKM. The CDR3 coding sequence is TGTGCCACTACGAACCTCGGGGGGAGGGTTGATCAGCCCCAGCATTTT. As protein: CATTNLGGRVDQPQHF. Based on the CDR3 plus reference TRBV28 and TRBJ1-5, the full variable domain is DVKVTQSSRYLVKRTGEKVFLECVQDMDHENMFWYRQDPGLGLRLIYFSYDVKMKEKGDIPEGYSVSREKKERFSLILESASTNQTSMYLCATTNLGGRVDQPQHFGDGTRLSIL.

The chain recombines TRBV2 with TRBJ1-1; 7 bases are shared with TRBD1. The CDR3 sequence is 14 residues long. V shed 6 bases, J shed 4 bases, and the junction held 8 bases outside the gene matches. CDR1 and CDR2 from the germline V gene are SNHLY and FYNNEI. CDR3 DNA: TGTGCCAGCAGCGGAACAGGGGTGGGCACTGAAGCTTTCTTT. This codes for CASSGTGVGTEAFF.

This rearrangement joins TRBV19 to TRBJ2-5, with no clear D. In germline, CDR1 is LNHDA, CDR2 SQIVND (reference sequence). The CDR3 spans 17 residues. The germline V and J ends were trimmed by 5 bases and 1 base, with 20 bases remaining between them. CDR3 in amino acids: CASSLRPATVPQETQYF. The CDR3 coding sequence is TGTGCCAGTAGTCTGAGACCTGCTACGGTACCCCAAGAGACCCAGTACTTC. The entire variable domain, with the rest obtained from reference TRBV19 and TRBJ2-5, is as follows: DGGITQSPKYLFRKEGQNVTLSCEQNLNHDAMYWYRQDPGQGLRLIYYSQIVNDFQKGDIAEGYSVSREKKESFPLTVTSAQKNPTAFYLCASSLRPATVPQETQYFGPGTRLLVL.

The sample holds one count of this clone. This chain connects TRBV28 to TRBJ1-2, with 7 bases fitting TRBD1. The V segment lost 3 bases and the J segment 8 bases; nucleotides outside the gene matches: 12. CDR3 length equals 15 residues. Germline V gene lookup returns CDR1 MDHEN and CDR2 SYDVKM. The CDR3 protein is CASSFGTGALEGYTF. The CDR3 nucleotides read TGTGCCAGCAGTTTCGGTACAGGGGCCTTGGAGGGCTACACCTTC.

This clone was detected only once. The same CDR3 also results from other DNA sequences found in this sample. The gene calls are TRBV25-1 and TRBJ2-7; tentatively, D is TRBD1 or TRBD2 (5 bases each). V gave up 4 bases and J gave up 5 bases, with 6 bases separating them. Germline-derived CDR1 and CDR2 are MGHDK and SYGVNS. This CDR3 contains 11 residues. CDR3 amino acids: CASSVGDEQYF. The DNA for the CDR3 is TGTGCCAGCAGTGTGGGGGACGAGCAGTACTTC.

This chain links TRBV11-3 with TRBJ2-1; 7 bases line up with TRBD1. Germline V lookup: CDR1 SGHNT, CDR2 YENEEA. The J segment lost 4 bases and the V segment lost 6 bases, leaving 3 bases of the junction unmatched. The CDR3 extends over 13 amino acids. The CDR3 protein is CASRGGPYNEQFF. The CDR3 DNA follows: TGTGCCAGCAGAGGGGGCCCTTACAATGAGCAGTTCTTC.

This clone has a single count. The V and J genes are TRBV4-2 and TRBJ1-4; D perhaps matches TRBD1 (5 bases). The CDR3 sequence is 16 residues long. V lost 2 bases to trimming and J lost 2 bases, with 12 bases between them. The germline V gene encodes CDR1 LGHNA and CDR2 YNFKEQ. The CDR3 coding sequence is TGTGCCAGCAGCCAACAGGGCGGGGGGACTAATGAAAAACTGTTTTTT. This codes for CASSQQGGGTNEKLFF.

The V gene is TRBV27, the J gene TRBJ2-5; no clear D. The V end was cut by 6 bases, the J end by 13 bases, with 18 bases between. The CDR3 sequence is 12 residues long. Per the germline V gene, CDR1 is MNHEY and CDR2 is SMNVEV (reference sequence). CDR3 nucleotide sequence: TGTGCCAGCAGCCTCCGCTCTGGGGTTTCGTACTTC. Translated: CASSLRSGVSYF.

The gene calls are TRBV1 and TRBJ2-3; TRBD2, the D gene given by the table, was not confirmed from the DNA. TRBV1 is labeled a pseudogene. The CDR3 contains 18 residues. CDR3 region: CTSRQGLAREKETDTQYF. In DNA form, the CDR3 reads TGCACCAGCAGGCAAGGACTAGCCCGGGAGAAGGAGACAGATACGCAGTATTTT.

In its sample, this clone was seen once. The chain uses TRBV28 and TRBJ1-2, with 11 bases that match TRBD1. This CDR3 has 15 residues. CDR1 and CDR2 from the germline V gene are MDHEN and SYDVKM. V lost 6 bases to trimming and J lost 5 bases; unmatched junction nucleotides: 8. Written as DNA, the CDR3 is TGTGCCAGCAGGGATGGGACAGGGGGTTGGTATGGCTACACCTTC. Protein product: CASRDGTGGWYGYTF.

The chain employs TRBV5-4 and TRBJ2-7; 11 bases map to TRBD1. Looked up from germline, CDR1 is SGHNT and CDR2 is YYREEE (reference sequence). V lost 3 bases, J lost 3 bases, and 2 bases stayed unmatched. This CDR3 has 14 residues. This chain's CDR3 is CASSWGQGDYEQYF. The CDR3 coding sequence is TGTGCCAGCAGCTGGGGACAGGGGGACTACGAGCAGTACTTC.

CDR3 loop: CASSLSSGVSTDTQYF. CDR3 DNA sequence: TGTGCCAGCAGCTTGTCGTCTGGGGTGTCGACAGATACGCAGTATTTT. This sequence joins TRBV5-4 and TRBJ2-3, with D unclear. Germline CDR1 reads SGHNT; CDR2 reads YYREEE (reference sequence). V lost 1 base and J lost 3, with 15 bases in between. The CDR3 sequence is 16 residues long.

The rearrangement uses TRBV19 and TRBJ2-6; no reliable D call. Germline V gene data show CDR1 as LNHDA and CDR2 as SQIVND (reference sequence). The CDR3 loop spans 15 amino acids. Trimming took 3 bases from V and 0 from J, leaving 6 bases between them. This chain's CDR3 is CASSIQISGANVLTF. Written as DNA, the CDR3 is TGTGCCAGTAGTATCCAGATCTCTGGGGCCAACGTCCTGACTTTC.

The genes are TRBV28 and TRBJ1-2, with D maybe TRBD1 (5 bases). Trimming left V 2 bases short and J 4 bases short, with 14 bases between. CDR1 and CDR2 from the germline V gene are MDHEN and SYDVKM. This CDR3 comprises 15 residues. The CDR3 here is CASSLARSGGYGYTF. For the CDR3, the DNA is TGTGCCAGCAGTTTAGCGAGGTCGGGGGGCTATGGCTACACCTTC.

Here the CDR3 reads CASSPGEDQPQHF. Here the CDR3 DNA reads TGCGCCAGCAGCCCGGGTGAGGATCAGCCCCAGCATTTT. This chain links TRBV5-1 with TRBJ1-5; D gene uncertain. Trimming pared 4 bases from V and 5 bases from J, leaving 10 bases between. The CDR3 contains 13 residues. The germline gives CDR1 SGHRS, CDR2 YFSETQ.

V usage is TRBV7-2 and J usage is TRBJ1-1; TRBD1 is a possible D gene (5 bases). Trimming shortened V by 5 bases and J by 3 bases, and 13 bases separated the two germline ends. The CDR3 sequence is 14 residues long. From germline, CDR1 is SGHTA and CDR2 FQGNSA. CDR3 nucleotide sequence: TGTGCCAGCAGCCCCAGGGATGGGCACACTGAAGCTTTCTTT. Translating it yields CASSPRDGHTEAFF.

V and J are TRBV9 and TRBJ1-2; D not resolved. The CDR3 consists of 14 residues. CDR1 SGDLS and CDR2 YYNGEE come from the germline V gene. Trimming removed 2 bases from V and 1 base from J, with 9 bases in between. For the CDR3, the DNA is TGTGCCAGCAGCGTCCCGGGAGTTAACTATGGCTACACCTTC. This encodes CASSVPGVNYGYTF.

This chain uses TRBV29-1 with TRBJ2-7, with D unresolved. Germline values: CDR1 SQVTM, CDR2 ANQGSEA. There are 12 residues in the CDR3. The V and J ends lost 4 bases and 2 bases respectively, with 9 bases between them. This CDR3 is CSVALSAYEQYF. DNA for the CDR3: TGCAGCGTTGCCTTGAGCGCCTACGAGCAGTACTTC.

This chain uses TRBV6-6 with TRBJ2-7, with 7 bases lining up with TRBD1. With V trimmed by 7 bases and J by 6 bases, 15 bases remained unmatched. The CDR3 has 15 amino acids. Germline V gene sequence: CDR1 MNHNY, CDR2 SVGAGI (reference sequence). In DNA form, the CDR3 reads TGTGCCAGCAAACCCCCACCGGGACAGACGGGCGAGCAGTACTTC. Translated: CASKPPPGQTGEQYF.

About this clone itself: The same CDR3 can be traced to other DNA sequences in this sample. The V call is TRBV29-1, the J call TRBJ1-4, with 7 bases aligning to TRBD1. The CDR3 consists of 12 residues. V trimming: 5 bases; J trimming: 6 bases; junction bases outside the gene matches: 3. Germline-derived CDR1 and CDR2 are SQVTM and ANQGSEA. The CDR3 spells CSVTGADEKLFF. The CDR3 coding sequence is TGCAGCGTTACAGGGGCGGATGAAAAACTGTTTTTT.

The chain links TRBV5-4 to TRBJ1-4, with 7 bases that match TRBD1. V trimming: 5 bases; J trimming: 8 bases; junction bases outside the gene matches: 6. Germline-derived CDR1 and CDR2 are SGHNT and YYREEE (reference sequence). The CDR3 contains 13 residues. The CDR3 is CASRTGPLEKLFF. The CDR3 nucleotides are TGTGCCAGCAGGACAGGGCCCCTCGAAAAACTGTTTTTT. The whole variable domain, filled in from reference TRBV5-4 and TRBJ1-4, reads ETGVTQSPTHLIKTRGQQVTLRCSSQSGHNTVSWYQQALGQGPQFIFQYYREEENGRGNFPPRFSGLQFPNYSSELNVNALELDDSALYLCASRTGPLEKLFFGSGTQLSVL.

Notes on this clone: Other DNA sequences in this sample translate to the same CDR3. V and J are TRBV6-5 and TRBJ2-5, with a possible D match to TRBD2 (5 bases). V was trimmed by 0 bases and J by 4 bases, leaving 9 bases between them. The CDR3 consists of 14 residues. Germline CDR1 reads MNHEY; CDR2 reads SVGAGI. The CDR3: CASSYSPGGETQYF. In DNA form, the CDR3 reads TGTGCCAGCAGTTACTCGCCAGGAGGAGAGACCCAGTACTTC.